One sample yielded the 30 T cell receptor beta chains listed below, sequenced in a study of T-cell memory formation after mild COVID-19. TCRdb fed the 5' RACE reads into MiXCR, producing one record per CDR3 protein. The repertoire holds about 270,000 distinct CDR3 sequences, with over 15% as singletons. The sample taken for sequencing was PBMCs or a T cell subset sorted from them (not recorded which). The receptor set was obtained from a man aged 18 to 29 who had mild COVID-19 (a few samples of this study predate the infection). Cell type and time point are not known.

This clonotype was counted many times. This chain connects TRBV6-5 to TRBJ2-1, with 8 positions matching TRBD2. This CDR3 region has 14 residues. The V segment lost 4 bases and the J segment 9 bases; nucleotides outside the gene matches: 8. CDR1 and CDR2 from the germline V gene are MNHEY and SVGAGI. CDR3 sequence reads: CASSWTGGRGEQFF. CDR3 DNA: TGTGCCAGCAGTTGGACGGGGGGGCGAGGTGAGCAGTTCTTC.

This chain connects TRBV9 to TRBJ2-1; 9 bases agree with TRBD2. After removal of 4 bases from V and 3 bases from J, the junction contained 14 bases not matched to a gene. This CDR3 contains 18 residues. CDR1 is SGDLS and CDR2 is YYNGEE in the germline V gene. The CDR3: CASSLSSGGSNFYNEQFF. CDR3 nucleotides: TGTGCCAGCAGCCTGAGCAGCGGGGGGTCCAATTTCTACAATGAGCAGTTCTTC. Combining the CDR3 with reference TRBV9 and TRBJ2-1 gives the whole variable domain DSGVTQTPKHLITATGQRVTLRCSPRSGDLSVYWYQQSLDQGLQFLIQYYNGEERAKGNILERFSAQQFPDLHSELNLSSLELGDSALYFCASSLSSGGSNFYNEQFFGPGTRLTVL.

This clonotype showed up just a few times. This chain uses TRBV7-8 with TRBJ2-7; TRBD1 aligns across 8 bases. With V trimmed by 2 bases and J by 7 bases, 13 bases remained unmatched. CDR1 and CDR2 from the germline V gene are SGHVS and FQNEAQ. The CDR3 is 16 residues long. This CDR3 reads CASSLTGGQGAWEQYV. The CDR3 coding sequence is TGTGCCAGCAGCTTAACTGGGGGGCAGGGGGCTTGGGAGCAGTACGTC.

In DNA form, the CDR3 reads TGTGCCAGCAGTTACTCGGGACAGGGGACCGAGCAGTACTTC. Amino acid sequence: CASSYSGQGTEQYF. J is TRBJ2-7 and V is TRBV6-5, with 10 positions matching TRBD1. The CDR3 consists of 14 residues. The junction had 2 bases not matched to a gene; V was cut back by 0 bases and J by 6 bases. Germline CDR1 reads MNHEY; CDR2 reads SVGAGI.

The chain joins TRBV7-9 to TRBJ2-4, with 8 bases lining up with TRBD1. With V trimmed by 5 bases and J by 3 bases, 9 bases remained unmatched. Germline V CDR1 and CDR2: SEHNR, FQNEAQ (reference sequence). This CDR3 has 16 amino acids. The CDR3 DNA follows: TGTGCCAGCAGCCCCCGGACAGGGTCGGACAAAAACATTCAGTACTTC. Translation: CASSPRTGSDKNIQYF. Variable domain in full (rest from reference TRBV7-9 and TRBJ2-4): DTGVSQNPRHKITKRGQNVTFRCDPISEHNRLYWYRQTLGQGPEFLTYFQNEAQLEKSRLLSDRFSAERPKGSFSTLEIQRTEQGDSAMYLCASSPRTGSDKNIQYFGAGTRLSVL.

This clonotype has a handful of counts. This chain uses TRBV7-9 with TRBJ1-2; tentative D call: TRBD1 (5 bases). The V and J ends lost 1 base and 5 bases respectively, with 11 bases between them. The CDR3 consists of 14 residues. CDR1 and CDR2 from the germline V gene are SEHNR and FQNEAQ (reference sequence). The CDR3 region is CASSLEDMGYGYTF. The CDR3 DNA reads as TGTGCCAGCAGCTTAGAGGACATGGGTTATGGCTACACCTTC.

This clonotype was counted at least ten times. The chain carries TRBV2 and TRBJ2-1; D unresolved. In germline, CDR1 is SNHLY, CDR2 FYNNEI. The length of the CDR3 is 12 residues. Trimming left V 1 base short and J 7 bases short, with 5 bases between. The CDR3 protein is CASSEDANEQFF. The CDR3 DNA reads TGTGCCAGCAGTGAAGACGCTAATGAGCAGTTCTTC.

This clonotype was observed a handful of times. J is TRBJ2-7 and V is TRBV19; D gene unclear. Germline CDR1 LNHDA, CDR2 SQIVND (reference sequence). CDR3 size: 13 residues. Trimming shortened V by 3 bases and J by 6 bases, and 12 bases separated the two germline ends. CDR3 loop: CASSIGSASEQYV. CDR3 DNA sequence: TGTGCCAGTAGTATCGGGTCAGCGTCCGAGCAGTACGTC.

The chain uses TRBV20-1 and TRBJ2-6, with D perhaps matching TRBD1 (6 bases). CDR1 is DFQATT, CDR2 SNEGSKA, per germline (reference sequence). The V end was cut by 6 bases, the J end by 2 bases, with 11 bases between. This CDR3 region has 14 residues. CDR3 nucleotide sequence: TGCAGTGCGTCAGGGGAAACTGGGGCCAACGTCCTGACTTTC. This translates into CSASGETGANVLTF.

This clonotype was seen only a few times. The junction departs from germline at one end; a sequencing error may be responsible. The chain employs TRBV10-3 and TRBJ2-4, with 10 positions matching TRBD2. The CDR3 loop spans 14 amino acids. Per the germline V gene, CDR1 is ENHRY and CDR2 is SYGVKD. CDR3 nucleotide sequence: TGTGCCATCAGTGAGTACGGTAGCGGGGGGCCCTCGAACTTC. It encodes CAISEYGSGGPSNF.

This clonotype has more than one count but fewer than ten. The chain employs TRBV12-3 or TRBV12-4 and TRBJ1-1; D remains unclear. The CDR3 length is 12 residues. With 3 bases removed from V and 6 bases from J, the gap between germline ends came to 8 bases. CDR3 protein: CASSLEESEAFF. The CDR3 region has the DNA TGTGCCAGCAGTTTGGAGGAGTCTGAAGCTTTCTTT.

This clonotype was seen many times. The CDR3 DNA sequence: TGTGCCAGCAGCTCGCAGGGGAGCTCCTACAATGAGCAGTTCTTC. It specifies CASSSQGSSYNEQFF. V and J are TRBV7-6 and TRBJ2-1; D is perhaps TRBD1 (6 bases). Between the trimmed V and J ends, which lost 4 bases and 0 bases, there was a span of 10 bases. CDR1 is SGHVS and CDR2 is FNYEAQ in the germline V gene. The CDR3 runs to 15 residues.

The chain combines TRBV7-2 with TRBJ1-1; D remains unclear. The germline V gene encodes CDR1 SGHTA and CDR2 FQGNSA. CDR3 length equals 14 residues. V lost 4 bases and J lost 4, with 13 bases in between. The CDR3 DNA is TGTGCCAGCAGCTATTCCGGGAAAACCACTGAAGCTTTCTTT. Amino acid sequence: CASSYSGKTTEAFF.

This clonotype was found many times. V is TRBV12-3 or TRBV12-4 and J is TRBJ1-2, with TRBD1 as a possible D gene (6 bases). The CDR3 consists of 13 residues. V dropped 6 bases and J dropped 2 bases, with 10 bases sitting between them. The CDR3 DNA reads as TGTGCCAGCAGCCCGGACAGCAACTATGGCTACACCTTC. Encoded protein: CASSPDSNYGYTF.

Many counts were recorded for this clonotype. In DNA, the CDR3 is TGCAGTGCTAGAGATCGGACTGGGGCCTTTGGCACAGATACGCAGTATTTT. Protein product: CSARDRTGAFGTDTQYF. V and J are TRBV20-1 and TRBJ2-3; possibly TRBD1 or TRBD2 for D (5 bases each). This CDR3 has 17 amino acids. The ends were cut back, 0 bases at V and 1 base at J, with 17 bases in the middle. Germline CDR1 and CDR2: DFQATT and SNEGSKA (reference sequence).

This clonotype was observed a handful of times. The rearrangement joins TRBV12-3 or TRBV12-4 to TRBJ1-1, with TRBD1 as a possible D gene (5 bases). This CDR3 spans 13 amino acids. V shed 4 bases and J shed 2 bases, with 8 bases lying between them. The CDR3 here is CASSWGVNTEAFF. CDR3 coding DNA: TGTGCCAGCAGTTGGGGGGTTAACACTGAAGCTTTCTTT.

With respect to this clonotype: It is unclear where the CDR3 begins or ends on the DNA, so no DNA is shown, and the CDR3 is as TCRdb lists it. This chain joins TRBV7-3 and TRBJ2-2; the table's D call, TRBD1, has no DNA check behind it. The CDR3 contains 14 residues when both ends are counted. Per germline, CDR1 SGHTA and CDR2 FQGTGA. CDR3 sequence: CARSGTGTPGSCFF.

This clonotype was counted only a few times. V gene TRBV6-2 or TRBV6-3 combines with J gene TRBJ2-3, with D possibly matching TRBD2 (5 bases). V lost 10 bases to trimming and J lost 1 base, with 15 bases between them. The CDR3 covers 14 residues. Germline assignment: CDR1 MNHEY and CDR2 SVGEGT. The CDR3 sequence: CATTLAGGTDTQYF. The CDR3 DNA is TGTGCCACTACCTTGGCCGGGGGCACAGATACGCAGTATTTT.

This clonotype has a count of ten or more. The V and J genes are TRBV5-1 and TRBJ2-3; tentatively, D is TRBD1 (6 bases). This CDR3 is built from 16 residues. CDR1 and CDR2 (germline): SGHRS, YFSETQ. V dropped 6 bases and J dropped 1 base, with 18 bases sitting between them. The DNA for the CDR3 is TGCGCCAGCAACGGAAACAGGGCCCCGGGCACAGATACGCAGTATTTT. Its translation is CASNGNRAPGTDTQYF. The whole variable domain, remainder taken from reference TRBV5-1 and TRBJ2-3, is KAGVTQTPRYLIKTRGQQVTLSCSPISGHRSVSWYQQTPGQGLQFLFEYFSETQRNKGNFPGRFSGRQFSNSRSEMNVSTLELGDSALYLCASNGNRAPGTDTQYFGPGTRLTVL.

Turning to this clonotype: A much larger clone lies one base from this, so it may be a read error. The CDR3 DNA reads as TGTGCCAGCAGCTTCGTAGGGGATACGCAGTATTTT. Its translation: CASSFVGDTQYF. This chain uses TRBV7-9 with TRBJ2-3, with D uncertain. The CDR3 spans 12 residues. The V end was cut by 3 bases, the J end by 6 bases, with 7 bases between. CDR1 SEHNR and CDR2 FQNEAQ come from the germline V gene (reference sequence).

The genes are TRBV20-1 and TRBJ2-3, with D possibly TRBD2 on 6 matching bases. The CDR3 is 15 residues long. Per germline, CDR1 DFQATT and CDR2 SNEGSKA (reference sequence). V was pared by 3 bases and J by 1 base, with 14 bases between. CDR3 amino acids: CSARRGGGGTDTQYF. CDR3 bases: TGCAGTGCTAGGCGAGGAGGCGGGGGCACAGATACGCAGTATTTT.

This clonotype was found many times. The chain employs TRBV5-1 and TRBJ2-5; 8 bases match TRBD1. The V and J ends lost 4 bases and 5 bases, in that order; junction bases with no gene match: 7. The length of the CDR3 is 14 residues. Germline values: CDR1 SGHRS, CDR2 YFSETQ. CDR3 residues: CASSPGTGGETQYF. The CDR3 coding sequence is TGCGCCAGCAGCCCCGGGACAGGAGGGGAGACCCAGTACTTC.

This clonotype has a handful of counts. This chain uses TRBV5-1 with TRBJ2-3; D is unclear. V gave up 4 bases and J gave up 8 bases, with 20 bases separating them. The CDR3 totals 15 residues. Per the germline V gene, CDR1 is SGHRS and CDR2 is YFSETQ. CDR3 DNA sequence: TGCGCCAGCAGCCCGGAGCACCGTTTACTAAGTACGCAGTATTTT. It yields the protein CASSPEHRLLSTQYF.

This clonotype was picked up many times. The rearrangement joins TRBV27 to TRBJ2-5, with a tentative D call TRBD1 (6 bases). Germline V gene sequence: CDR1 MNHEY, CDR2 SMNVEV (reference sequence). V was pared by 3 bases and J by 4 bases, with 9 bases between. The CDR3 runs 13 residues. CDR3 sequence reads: CASSFDRIETQYF. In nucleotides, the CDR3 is TGTGCCAGCAGTTTCGACAGGATAGAGACCCAGTACTTC.

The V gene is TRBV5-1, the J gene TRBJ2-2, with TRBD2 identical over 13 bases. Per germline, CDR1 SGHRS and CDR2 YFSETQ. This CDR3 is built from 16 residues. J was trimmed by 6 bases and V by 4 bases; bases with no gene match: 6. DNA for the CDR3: TGCGCCAGCAGCGGCGGGACTAGCGGGGCCGCCGGGGAGCTGTTTTTT. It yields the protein CASSGGTSGAAGELFF. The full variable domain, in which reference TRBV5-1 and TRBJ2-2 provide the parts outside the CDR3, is KAGVTQTPRYLIKTRGQQVTLSCSPISGHRSVSWYQQTPGQGLQFLFEYFSETQRNKGNFPGRFSGRQFSNSRSEMNVSTLELGDSALYLCASSGGTSGAAGELFFGEGSRLTVL.

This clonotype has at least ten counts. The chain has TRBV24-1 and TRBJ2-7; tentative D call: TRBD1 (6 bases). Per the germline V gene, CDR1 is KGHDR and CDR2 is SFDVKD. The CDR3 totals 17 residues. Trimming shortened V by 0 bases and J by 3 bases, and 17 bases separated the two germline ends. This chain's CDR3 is CATSDLSENRDGYEQYV. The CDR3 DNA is TGTGCCACCAGTGATTTGTCTGAGAACAGGGACGGCTACGAGCAGTACGTC.

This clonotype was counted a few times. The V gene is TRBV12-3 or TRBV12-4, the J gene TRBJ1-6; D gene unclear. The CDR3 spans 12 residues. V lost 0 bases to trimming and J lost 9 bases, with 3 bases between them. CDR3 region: CASSLAGSPLHF. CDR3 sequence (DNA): TGTGCCAGCAGTTTAGCGGGTTCACCCCTCCACTTT.

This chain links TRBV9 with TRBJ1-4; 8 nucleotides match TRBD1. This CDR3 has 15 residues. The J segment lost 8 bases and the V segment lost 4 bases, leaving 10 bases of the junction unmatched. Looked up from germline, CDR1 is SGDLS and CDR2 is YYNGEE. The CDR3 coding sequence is TGTGCCAGCAGCATCCGACAGGGGATGGGAGAAAAACTGTTTTTT. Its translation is CASSIRQGMGEKLFF.

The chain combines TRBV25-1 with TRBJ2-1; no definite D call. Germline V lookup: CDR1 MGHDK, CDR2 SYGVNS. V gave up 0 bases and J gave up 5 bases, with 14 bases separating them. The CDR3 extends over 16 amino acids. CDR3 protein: CASSEYTLLADNEQFF. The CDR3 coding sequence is TGTGCCAGCAGTGAATACACCCTCTTGGCAGACAATGAGCAGTTCTTC.

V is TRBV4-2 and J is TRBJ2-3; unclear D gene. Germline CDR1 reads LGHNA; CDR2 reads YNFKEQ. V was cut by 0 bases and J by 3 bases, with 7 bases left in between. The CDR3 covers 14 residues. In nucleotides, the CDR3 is TGTGCCAGCAGCCAAGAAACAGCGACAGATACGCAGTATTTT. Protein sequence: CASSQETATDTQYF.